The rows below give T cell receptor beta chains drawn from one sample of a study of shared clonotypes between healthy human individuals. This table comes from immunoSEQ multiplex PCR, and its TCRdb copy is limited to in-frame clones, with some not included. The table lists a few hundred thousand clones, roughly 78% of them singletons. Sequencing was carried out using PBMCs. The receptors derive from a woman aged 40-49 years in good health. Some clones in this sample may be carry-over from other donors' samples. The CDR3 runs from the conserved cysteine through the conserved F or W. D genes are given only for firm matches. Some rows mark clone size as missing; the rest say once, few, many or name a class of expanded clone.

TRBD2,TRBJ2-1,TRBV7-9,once,TGTGCCAGCAGCTCACGCACTAGCGGGGAAATCGGGGGGCAGTTCTTC,CASSSRTSGEIGGQFF
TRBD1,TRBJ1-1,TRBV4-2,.,TGTGCCAGCAGCCAAGCGTCAGGGGGATGGACTGAAGCTTTCTTT,CASSQASGGWTEAFF
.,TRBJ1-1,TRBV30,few,TGTGCCTGGAGTGTAGGCGGGGAGGGGACTGAAGCTTTCTTT,CAWSVGGEGTEAFF
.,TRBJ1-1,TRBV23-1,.,TGCGCCAGCAGTCAATCGATTCGGGAGGACACTGAAGCTTTCTTT,CASSQSIREDTEAFF
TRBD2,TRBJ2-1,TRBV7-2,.,TGTGCCAGCACCCTTGGACTAGCGGGAGGGGAGCAGTTCTTC,CASTLGLAGGEQFF
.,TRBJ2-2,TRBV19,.,TGTGCCAGTAGTATAGGTCTAAGCGGGGAGCTGTTTTTT,CASSIGLSGELFF
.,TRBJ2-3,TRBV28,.,TGTGCCAGCAGTTTACAGGGCACAGATACGCAGTATTTT,CASSLQGTDTQYF
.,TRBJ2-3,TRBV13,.,TGTGCCAGCAGCCGCCAGCGGGGCACAGATACGCAGTATTTT,CASSRQRGTDTQYF
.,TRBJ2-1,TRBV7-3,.,TGTGCCAGCAGCTTAAACGTAGGCAATGAGCAGTTCTTC,CASSLNVGNEQFF
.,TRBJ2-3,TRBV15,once,TGTGCCACCAGCAGAGACGGTGGGAGTACAGATACGCAGTATTTT,CATSRDGGSTDTQYF
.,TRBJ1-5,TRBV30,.,TGTGCCTGGAGTATTCAGATCAATCAGCCCCAGCATTTT,CAWSIQINQPQHF
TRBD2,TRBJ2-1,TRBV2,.,TGTGCCAGCAGTGAGCGCGGGGGGGGTCTGTTCTTC,CASSERGGGLFF
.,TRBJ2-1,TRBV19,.,TGTGCCAGTAGTATAGGGGGTGGCGTCAATGAGCAGTTCTTC,CASSIGGGVNEQFF
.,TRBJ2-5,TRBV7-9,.,TGTGCCAGCGGGCTGGACCTAAACAAGGGGACCCAGTACTTC,CASGLDLNKGTQYF
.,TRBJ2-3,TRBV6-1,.,TGTGCCAGCACTAGAACAGATACGCAGTATTTT,CASTRTDTQYF
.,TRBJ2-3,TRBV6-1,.,TGTGCCAGCAGGTGGGATACGCAGTATTTT,CASRWDTQYF
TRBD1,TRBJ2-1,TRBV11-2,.,TGTGCGGCCGGGACAGGGTTTGTAAATGAGCAGTTCTTC,CAAGTGFVNEQFF
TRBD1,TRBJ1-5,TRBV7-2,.,TGTGCCAGCAGCCCCGGACAGGGGAGGAATCAGCCCCAGCATTTT,CASSPGQGRNQPQHF
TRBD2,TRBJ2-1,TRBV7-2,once,TGTGCCAGCAGCCCGGGGGGCAATGAGCAGTTCTTC,CASSPGGNEQFF
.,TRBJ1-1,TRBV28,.,TGTGCCAGCAGTTTTTTTAAAGGATTGAACACTGAAGCTTTCTTT,CASSFFKGLNTEAFF
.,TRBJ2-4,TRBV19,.,TGTGCCAGTAGTATCGAGCGAGATCTAGCCAAAAACATTCAGTACTTC,CASSIERDLAKNIQYF
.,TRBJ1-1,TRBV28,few,TGTGCCAGCATGGTTAGCGGGGACTTGCCTGAAGCTTTCTTT,CASMVSGDLPEAFF
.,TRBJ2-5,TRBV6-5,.,TGTGCCAGCAGGGAGACAGGTCTCCAAGAGACCCAGTACTTC,CASRETGLQETQYF
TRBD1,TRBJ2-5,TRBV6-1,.,TGTGCCAGCGAGGGGACAGCAACCCAAGAGACCCAGTACTTC,CASEGTATQETQYF
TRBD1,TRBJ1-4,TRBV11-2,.,TGTGCCAGCAGCGCCGCCGGGACAGGGAACGAAAAACTGTTTTTT,CASSAAGTGNEKLFF
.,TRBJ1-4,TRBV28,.,TGTGCCAGCAGTTTATTGGGGGGGACTAATGAAAAACTGTTTTTT,CASSLLGGTNEKLFF
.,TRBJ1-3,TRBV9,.,TGTGCCAGCAGCGTAGCGCCAGCCTCTGGAAACACCATATATTTT,CASSVAPASGNTIYF
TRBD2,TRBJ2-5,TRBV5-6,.,TGTGCCAGCAGTGCACTAGCGGGAGGTGAGACCCAGTACTTC,CASSALAGGETQYF
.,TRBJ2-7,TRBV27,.,TGTGCCAGCAGTTTTGACCGGAGGACCTACGAGCAGTACTTC,CASSFDRRTYEQYF
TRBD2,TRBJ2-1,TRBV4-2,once,TGTGCCAGCAGCCAAGATTCGCCTAGCGGAGGCTCCTACAATGAGCAGTTCTTC,CASSQDSPSGGSYNEQFF
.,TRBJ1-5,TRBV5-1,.,TGCGCCAGCTCGGCAGGGGAGTACCAGCCCCAGCATTTT,CASSAGEYQPQHF
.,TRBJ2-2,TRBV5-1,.,TGCGCCAGCAGTGATAGGGGCACCGGGGAGCTGTTTTTT,CASSDRGTGELFF
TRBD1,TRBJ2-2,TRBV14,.,TGTGCCAGCAGCCGACGGACAGGGGGCTTTACCGGGGAGCTGTTTTTT,CASSRRTGGFTGELFF
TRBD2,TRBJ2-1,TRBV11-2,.,TGTGCCAGCAGCCCTACTAGCGGGAGGGCGTGGGCTGAGCAGTTCTTC,CASSPTSGRAWAEQFF
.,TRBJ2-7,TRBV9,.,TGTGCCAGCAGCGCCCCGGAGAGCTCCTACGAGCAGTACTTC,CASSAPESSYEQYF
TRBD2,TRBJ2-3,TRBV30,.,TGTGCCTGGAGTGTAAGTGGGACTAGCAGTACGCAGTATTTT,CAWSVSGTSSTQYF
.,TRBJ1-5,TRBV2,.,TGTGCCAGCAGTGAGGAAAGGGGATATCAGCCCCAGCATTTT,CASSEERGYQPQHF
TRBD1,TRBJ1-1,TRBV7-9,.,TGTGCCAGCAGCCTCCCAGGACAGGGGTGGAACACTGAAGCTTTCTTT,CASSLPGQGWNTEAFF
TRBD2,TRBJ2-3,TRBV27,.,TGTGCCAGCAGTCTGGGCCGACTAGCGGGACATGCTAGCACAGATACGCAGTATTTT,CASSLGRLAGHASTDTQYF
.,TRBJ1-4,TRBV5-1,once,TGCGCCAGCAGCTTGGAGGGTTCTAATGAAAAACTGTTTTTT,CASSLEGSNEKLFF
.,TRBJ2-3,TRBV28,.,TGTGCCAGCAGTTTCGGGTCCTTTTCAGATACGCAGTATTTT,CASSFGSFSDTQYF